Listed below are T cell receptor beta chains from one sample, sequenced in a study of blood T cell repertoires in COVID-19. Libraries were prepared by immunoSEQ multiplex PCR; TCRdb keeps only in-frame clonotypes and omits some of them. The top ten hold about an eighth of the sample, which has approximately 190,000 clones, about 88% seen once. Sequenced input: peripheral blood. The receptors were sampled from a man aged 30-40 years with active or convalescent COVID-19. The CDR3 runs from the conserved cysteine through the conserved F or W. The order of the fields is clone size, D gene, V gene, J gene, CDR3 DNA, CDR3 protein. D genes are given only for firm matches. Size is stated for part of the rows, as once, few or many counts, or as a class when the clone is expanded.

size: -
D: -
V: TRBV10-2
J: TRBJ1-2
DNA: TGCGCCAGCAGTGAGTTACAGGGTTATGGCTACACCTTC
CDR3: CASSELQGYGYTF

size: -
D: -
V: TRBV5-1
J: TRBJ2-5
DNA: TGCGCCAGCAGCTTGAGTTCCGGGGGAGAGACCCAGTACTTC
CDR3: CASSLSSGGETQYF

size: -
D: -
V: TRBV28
J: TRBJ1-4
DNA: TGTGCCAGCAGTTTAGCAGGGGAGTGGTGTTTT
CDR3: CASSLAGEWCF

size: -
D: -
V: TRBV5-6
J: TRBJ1-6
DNA: TGTGCCAGCAGGTCCGTGGACACCGATAATTCACCCCTCCACTTT
CDR3: CASRSVDTDNSPLHF

size: -
D: TRBD2
V: TRBV18
J: TRBJ2-1
DNA: TGTGCCAGCTCACCGACCGGGACTAGCGGGGACAATGAGCAGTTCTTC
CDR3: CASSPTGTSGDNEQFF

size: -
D: -
V: TRBV6-4
J: TRBJ1-5
DNA: TGTGCCAGCAGGAGGACGCAGGGTATAAGTCAGCCCCAGCATTTT
CDR3: CASRRTQGISQPQHF

size: -
D: -
V: TRBV6-5
J: TRBJ2-7
DNA: TGTGCCAGCACCCACCGAGGGGGCTCCTACGAGCAGTACTTC
CDR3: CASTHRGGSYEQYF

size: -
D: TRBD2
V: TRBV5-1
J: TRBJ2-5
DNA: TGCGCCAGCAGCTGGACCGGGAGGGATGGAGAGACCCAGTACTTC
CDR3: CASSWTGRDGETQYF

size: -
D: TRBD2
V: TRBV19
J: TRBJ2-7
DNA: TGTGCCAGTAGTATGCCCGGTCTAGCGGTCTACGAGCAGTACTTC
CDR3: CASSMPGLAVYEQYF

size: -
D: -
V: TRBV18
J: TRBJ1-3
DNA: TGTGCCAGCTCACCACCTCCGCAGTCTGGAAACACCATATATTTT
CDR3: CASSPPPQSGNTIYF

size: -
D: -
V: TRBV5-1
J: TRBJ1-4
DNA: TGCGCCAGCAGGGTATCGGGAGCTAATGAAAAACTGTTTTTT
CDR3: CASRVSGANEKLFF

size: -
D: -
V: TRBV18
J: TRBJ1-2
DNA: TGTGCCAGCTCACCCGGTCTAGGGGATGGCTACACCTTC
CDR3: CASSPGLGDGYTF

size: -
D: -
V: TRBV6-5
J: TRBJ2-6
DNA: TGTGCCAGCAGGTATACAGGGGCCAACGTCCTGACTTTC
CDR3: CASRYTGANVLTF

size: -
D: TRBD1
V: TRBV9
J: TRBJ2-2
DNA: TGTGCCAGCAGCATCCGGGACAGGGGGCTAATCGGGGAGCTGTTTTTT
CDR3: CASSIRDRGLIGELFF

size: once
D: -
V: TRBV6-4
J: TRBJ1-1
DNA: TGTGCCAGCAGTCGTGAGCTGAACACTGAAGCTTTCTTT
CDR3: CASSRELNTEAFF

size: -
D: TRBD1
V: TRBV27
J: TRBJ2-7
DNA: TGTGCCAGCCGCCCAAGTGGGACAGGGTTCTACGAGCAGTACTTC
CDR3: CASRPSGTGFYEQYF

size: -
D: -
V: TRBV6-1
J: TRBJ1-6
DNA: TGTGCCAGCAGTGAAATGAGGGGGTTCTCCTATAATTCACCCCTCCACTTT
CDR3: CASSEMRGFSYNSPLHF

size: -
D: -
V: TRBV9
J: TRBJ1-2
DNA: TGTGCCAGCAGCGTAGCTCAGGGCCTCTCGGGCGGCTACACCTTC
CDR3: CASSVAQGLSGGYTF

size: -
D: -
V: TRBV10-1
J: TRBJ2-5
DNA: TGCGCCAGCAGTCGCACTAGGGAAGAGACCCAGTACTTC
CDR3: CASSRTREETQYF

size: many
D: TRBD1
V: TRBV19
J: TRBJ1-5
DNA: TGTGCCAGTAGCGGACAGGGACCCTCACCCCAGCATTTT
CDR3: CASSGQGPSPQHF

size: -
D: -
V: TRBV30
J: TRBJ2-1
DNA: TGTGCCTGGAGTGTCTGGTCCGTAGCGGTTATTTACAATGAGCAGTTCTTC
CDR3: CAWSVWSVAVIYNEQFF

size: -
D: TRBD1
V: TRBV5-5
J: TRBJ1-2
DNA: TGTGCCAGCAGCATTAACGCAGGGGGGACTAGGTATGGCTACACCTTC
CDR3: CASSINAGGTRYGYTF

size: -
D: TRBD1
V: TRBV5-5
J: TRBJ1-4
DNA: TGTGCCAGCAGCTTAAGCCCGACAGGGTACGGCGAAAAACTGTTTTTT
CDR3: CASSLSPTGYGEKLFF

size: once
D: TRBD1
V: TRBV19
J: TRBJ2-2
DNA: TGTGCCAGCCGCGGGACAGGGGCATCCGGGGAGCTGTTTTTT
CDR3: CASRGTGASGELFF

size: -
D: TRBD1
V: TRBV29-1
J: TRBJ2-7
DNA: TGCAGCGTTGTGACAGGGGCGCGCGAGCAGTACTTC
CDR3: CSVVTGAREQYF

size: -
D: -
V: TRBV7-9
J: TRBJ1-1
DNA: TGTGCCAGCAGCCGAGCTCCCGGGGAGGGCACTGAAGCTTTCTTT
CDR3: CASSRAPGEGTEAFF

size: -
D: TRBD2
V: TRBV28
J: TRBJ2-5
DNA: TGTGCCAGCAGTATCCCGGGACTAGCGGGGGGGAGCGAAGAGACCCAGTACTTC
CDR3: CASSIPGLAGGSEETQYF

size: -
D: -
V: TRBV4-3
J: TRBJ2-6
DNA: TGCGCCAGCAGCCAAGCCGGGACAACAGGGGCCAACGTCCTGACTTTC
CDR3: CASSQAGTTGANVLTF

size: few
D: -
V: TRBV7-8
J: TRBJ2-1
DNA: TGTGCCAGCAGCTTTCACAGGGACCACGCCGGGGGGATAGACAATGAGCAGTTCTTC
CDR3: CASSFHRDHAGGIDNEQFF

size: -
D: TRBD1
V: TRBV7-9
J: TRBJ1-2
DNA: TGTGCCAGCAGCGGAGGGACAGGGCCACATGGCTACACCTTC
CDR3: CASSGGTGPHGYTF

size: -
D: -
V: TRBV27
J: TRBJ2-2
DNA: TGTGCCAGCAGCTTTAACAGAAACACCGGGGAGCTGTTTTTT
CDR3: CASSFNRNTGELFF

size: few
D: TRBD1
V: TRBV6-2/TRBV6-3
J: TRBJ2-7
DNA: TGTGCCAGCAGTTACCGGGACAGGGCCGAGCAGTACTTC
CDR3: CASSYRDRAEQYF

size: -
D: TRBD1
V: TRBV11-3
J: TRBJ2-4
DNA: TGTGCCAGCAGCACCCGCGGACAGGCGAGAGCCAAAAACATTCAGTACTTC
CDR3: CASSTRGQARAKNIQYF

size: once
D: -
V: TRBV3-1/TRBV3-2
J: TRBJ2-7
DNA: TGTGCCAGCAGCCCTGATCGGACATACGAGCAGTACTTC
CDR3: CASSPDRTYEQYF

size: -
D: -
V: TRBV30
J: TRBJ1-6
DNA: TGTGCCTGGAGTGTGGGGCAGGGCAGCAATTCACCCCTCCACTTT
CDR3: CAWSVGQGSNSPLHF

size: -
D: TRBD1
V: TRBV19
J: TRBJ1-2
DNA: TGTGCCAGTAGTATAAGACAGGGCCACTATGGCTACACCTTC
CDR3: CASSIRQGHYGYTF

size: -
D: -
V: TRBV6-6
J: TRBJ2-1
DNA: TGTGCCAGCAGCTTACAGGGTACCCATGAGCAGTTCTTC
CDR3: CASSLQGTHEQFF

size: -
D: -
V: TRBV4-1
J: TRBJ2-1
DNA: TGCGCCAGCAGCCAAGTGGTTGCCACTAGCTCCTACAATGAGCAGTTCTTC
CDR3: CASSQVVATSSYNEQFF

size: -
D: TRBD1
V: TRBV19
J: TRBJ1-5
DNA: TGTGCCAGTAGTAGTACAGGGGGCGGCCAGCCCCAGCATTTT
CDR3: CASSSTGGGQPQHF

size: once
D: TRBD2
V: TRBV6-5
J: TRBJ2-5
DNA: TGTGCCAGCAGTTACGACCGGGGGGGCCTCGAGACCCAGTACTTC
CDR3: CASSYDRGGLETQYF

size: -
D: -
V: TRBV7-9
J: TRBJ1-3
DNA: TGTGCCAGCAGCGTCGATAGCACTGGAAACACCATATATTTT
CDR3: CASSVDSTGNTIYF

size: -
D: TRBD1
V: TRBV9
J: TRBJ1-3
DNA: TGTGCCAGCAGCGCAGGGGGTATCTCTGGAAACACCATATATTTT
CDR3: CASSAGGISGNTIYF